Listed below are T cell receptor beta chains from one sample, sequenced in a study of control samples from healthy donors and cancer patients. Produced via immunoSEQ multiplex PCR; TCRdb's table is partial and in-frame only. The sample contains some 410,000 clones, 80% to 95% of which appear only once. The sequencing input was PBMCs. The receptors shown here come from a man aged 40-49 years with head and neck cancer. CDR3s include the opening cysteine and the closing phenylalanine or tryptophan. A D gene is named only where the DNA matches it firmly. Clone size is shown for a subset of rows, as once, few, many or a class of expanded clone.

clone_size	d_call	v_call	j_call	cdr3_aa	cdr3_nt
few	NA	TRBV28	TRBJ2-3	CASSSGPGVDTQYF	TGTGCCAGCAGTTCGGGACCAGGGGTGGATACGCAGTATTTT
NA	NA	TRBV5-6	TRBJ1-3	CASSLLGALGGNTIYF	TGTGCCAGCAGCTTGTTGGGGGCGCTAGGAGGAAACACCATATATTTT
NA	NA	TRBV9	TRBJ2-1	CASSDVAGTSIYNEQFF	TGTGCCAGCAGCGATGTAGCCGGGACGTCAATCTACAATGAGCAGTTCTTC
NA	TRBD1	TRBV25-1	TRBJ1-3	CASSEARGPGNTIYF	TGTGCCAGCAGTGAAGCCAGGGGGCCTGGAAACACCATATATTTT
once	NA	TRBV19	TRBJ1-2	CASSMQGPFYGYTF	TGTGCCAGTAGTATGCAGGGCCCCTTCTATGGCTACACCTTC
NA	TRBD2	TRBV5-1	TRBJ2-2	CASSYLAGEGGELFF	TGCGCCAGCAGCTATTTAGCGGGAGAAGGTGGGGAGCTGTTTTTT
NA	NA	TRBV6-5	TRBJ2-7	CASSYAQDAYEQYF	TGTGCCAGCAGTTACGCTCAGGACGCCTACGAGCAGTACTTC
NA	TRBD2	TRBV11-2	TRBJ2-5	CASSLDRAGGAETQYF	TGTGCCAGCAGCTTAGATAGAGCGGGGGGAGCGGAGACCCAGTACTTC
NA	NA	TRBV9	TRBJ2-5	CASSVGAGAGEETQYF	TGTGCCAGCAGCGTAGGGGCCGGGGCAGGAGAAGAGACCCAGTACTTC
once	NA	TRBV5-6	TRBJ1-5	CASSQGSNQPQHF	TGTGCCAGCAGCCAGGGAAGCAATCAGCCCCAGCATTTT
once	NA	TRBV5-6	TRBJ1-3	CASSFLGPTFSGNTIYF	TGTGCCAGCAGCTTCCTGGGACCTACTTTCTCTGGAAACACCATATATTTT
NA	TRBD1	TRBV28	TRBJ2-2	CASRNDRGNTGELFF	TGTGCCAGCAGAAACGACAGGGGGAACACCGGGGAGCTGTTTTTT
NA	TRBD1	TRBV5-1	TRBJ1-1	CASSSGRTGFGTEAFF	TGCGCCAGCAGCTCAGGGCGGACAGGGTTTGGAACTGAAGCTTTCTTT
NA	TRBD1	TRBV5-5	TRBJ1-4	CASRLTGGSEKLFF	TGTGCCAGCAGGCTGACAGGGGGTAGTGAAAAACTGTTTTTT
once	NA	TRBV12-3/TRBV12-4	TRBJ2-7	CASSWGKAYEQYF	TGTGCCAGCAGTTGGGGCAAAGCCTACGAGCAGTACTTC
NA	TRBD1	TRBV5-1	TRBJ1-5	CASSSGQGDYSNQPQHF	TGCGCCAGCAGCTCTGGACAGGGCGATTATAGCAATCAGCCCCAGCATTTT
NA	TRBD1	TRBV5-1	TRBJ1-1	CASSWRGRNTEAFF	TGCGCCAGCAGCTGGAGGGGGCGGAACACTGAAGCTTTCTTT
NA	TRBD1	TRBV19	TRBJ2-1	CACRDRGLPEQFF	TGTGCCTGCCGGGACAGGGGGCTTCCTGAGCAGTTCTTC
NA	NA	TRBV2	TRBJ1-4	CASSEEVVATNEKLFF	TGTGCCAGCAGTGAAGAAGTGGTTGCAACTAATGAAAAACTGTTTTTT
NA	NA	TRBV6-6	TRBJ2-7	CASSPLGAYEQYF	TGTGCCAGCAGTCCCCTTGGGGCCTACGAGCAGTACTTC